The next 9 T cell receptor beta chains were all read from a single sample in a study of response to subunit inactivated influenza vaccine. Each CDR3 protein is one row after TCRdb ran MiXCR on the RT-PCR reads. The profile shows under 550,000 distinct CDR3 sequences, approximately 7.8% of them singletons. The sequenced sample was PBMCs from blood, obtained less than 30 months after vaccination. Every receptor here comes from a man between 50 and 69 years old who received an inactivated influenza vaccine.

This clonotype was detected ten times or more. The chain links TRBV2 to TRBJ2-1, with 9 bases identical to TRBD2. V shed 7 bases and J 8 bases; nucleotides not matched to a gene: 6. Germline values: CDR1 SNHLY, CDR2 FYNNEI. CDR3 length: 13 residues. For the CDR3, the DNA is TGTGCCAGCAAGGCGGGAGGGGTATATGAGCAGTTCTTC. It encodes CASKAGGVYEQFF.

Details on this clonotype: Germline is not matched at one junction end, which may reflect a read error. The genes are TRBV10-3 and TRBJ1-1, with D maybe TRBD1 (5 bases). The CDR3 runs to 11 residues. The germline V gene has CDR1 ENHRY and CDR2 SYGVKD. DNA for the CDR3: TGTGCCATCGGTGAGAACAGGGAAGCTTTCTTT. This sequence encodes CAIGENREAFF.

This sequence joins TRBV10-3 and TRBJ2-3; TRBD2 agrees at 10 bases. The trim removed 4 bases at V and 2 bases at J, leaving 3 bases unmatched. CDR3 length: 15 amino acids. Germline loops: CDR1 ENHRY, CDR2 SYGVKD. The CDR3 DNA sequence: TGTGCCATCAGTGGGACTAGCGGAACCACAGATACGCAGTATTTT. This codes for CAISGTSGTTDTQYF.

This rearrangement joins TRBV20-1 to TRBJ2-5; possible D gene TRBD1, 6 bases. The CDR3 spans 12 residues. V was trimmed by 6 bases and J by 0 bases, leaving 8 bases between them. The germline V gene has CDR1 DFQATT and CDR2 SNEGSKA (reference sequence). CDR3 in DNA: TGCAGTGCCGGACAGAACCAAGAGACCCAGTACTTC. Protein sequence: CSAGQNQETQYF.

The chain employs TRBV9 and TRBJ2-3; D may be TRBD2 (5 bases). The CDR3 covers 13 residues. Trimming pared 2 bases from V and 6 bases from J, leaving 10 bases between. Germline lookup yields CDR1 SGDLS and CDR2 YYNGEE. The CDR3 loop reads CASSVEGSDTQYF. The DNA for the CDR3 is TGTGCCAGCAGCGTCGAGGGATCCGATACGCAGTATTTT.

This clonotype has more than one count but fewer than ten. The chain combines TRBV9 with TRBJ2-5; 7 bases are a match to TRBD2. Unmatched junction bases numbered 6, after V lost 6 bases and J lost 1 base. The CDR3 has 14 amino acids. Germline CDR1 is SGDLS and CDR2 is YYNGEE. For the CDR3, the DNA is TGTGCCAGCAACCCAGCGGGGTTCCAAGAGACCCAGTACTTC. Its translation: CASNPAGFQETQYF.

This clonotype has a handful of counts. V usage is TRBV20-1 and J usage is TRBJ1-3; 12 nucleotides match TRBD1. The CDR3 totals 14 residues. Germline CDR1 is DFQATT and CDR2 is SNEGSKA (reference sequence). V lost 6 bases and J lost 9; bases outside the gene matches: 9. DNA of the CDR3: TGCAGTGCGATGGGACAGGGGGCGTTTACCACCATATATTTT. Amino acid sequence: CSAMGQGAFTTIYF.

Many counts were recorded for this clonotype. The chain joins TRBV9 to TRBJ2-3; 7 positions match TRBD2. Per germline, CDR1 SGDLS and CDR2 YYNGEE. This CDR3 is built from 14 residues. V lost 8 bases to trimming and J lost 8 bases; unmatched junction nucleotides: 14. The CDR3 DNA is TGTGCCAGTTCTCTCGCGGGAGAGTTAGGTACGCAGTATTTT. Protein: CASSLAGELGTQYF.

This clonotype was seen more than once but under ten times. The chain combines TRBV6-2 or TRBV6-3 with TRBJ2-3, with D hard to call. The V end lost 10 bases, the J end lost 12 bases, and 17 bases lay between the germline ends. The germline CDR1 and CDR2 sequences are MNHEY and SVGEGT. The CDR3 loop spans 11 amino acids. This chain's CDR3 is CATLVVGLQYF. DNA for the CDR3: TGTGCCACACTCGTTGTGGGCCTTCAGTATTTT.